The 20 T cell receptor beta chains below all came from one sample that was sequenced in a study of blood T cell repertoires in COVID-19. Data came from immunoSEQ multiplex PCR; TCRdb stores just in-frame clones and leaves some out. The data show roughly 290,000 clones, about nine tenths seen once. What was sequenced was peripheral blood. The receptors here all came from a woman aged 30 to 39 with COVID-19, enrolled during active disease.

The V gene is TRBV3-1 (or the pseudogene TRBV3-2), the J gene TRBJ2-1, with 8 positions matching TRBD2. CDR1 is LGHDT, CDR2 YNNKEL, per germline (reference sequence). Trimming cost V 6 bases and J 4 bases; bases outside gene matches: 2. The CDR3 has 13 residues. DNA for the CDR3: TGTGCCAGCAGGACTAGCGCGTACAATGAGCAGTTCTTC. Its protein product is CASRTSAYNEQFF.

The rearrangement joins TRBV6-5 to TRBJ1-5; D is possibly TRBD1 (6 bases). CDR3 size: 13 residues. Looked up from germline, CDR1 is MNHEY and CDR2 is SVGAGI. Between the trimmed V and J ends, which lost 6 bases and 6 bases, there was a span of 12 bases. CDR3 nucleotide sequence: TGTGCCAGCAGCCCGCAGGGGAGTCAGCCCCAGCATTTT. Translated: CASSPQGSQPQHF.

The gene calls are TRBV27 and TRBJ1-5; the D gene is possibly TRBD1 (5 bases). V was pared by 8 bases and J by 0 bases, with 11 bases between. CDR3 length: 14 residues. Germline V gene sequence: CDR1 MNHEY, CDR2 SMNVEV (reference sequence). CDR3 DNA: TGTGCCAGCGCAGGGCGTCCTAGCAATCAGCCCCAGCATTTT. Translating gives CASAGRPSNQPQHF.

This chain joins TRBV10-1 and TRBJ2-4; possibly TRBD2 for D (6 bases). CDR3 size: 13 residues. The germline V gene has CDR1 WNHNN and CDR2 SYGVQD (reference sequence). V was clipped by 1 base and J by 9 bases, with 10 bases between them. CDR3 in amino acids: CASSEFGGSIQYF. CDR3 DNA: TGCGCCAGCAGTGAGTTTGGAGGGAGCATTCAGTACTTC.

This clone was seen once. This chain connects TRBV18 to TRBJ1-4; D uncertain. The CDR3 runs to 14 residues. V gave up 3 bases and J gave up 0 bases, with 5 bases separating them. The germline V gene encodes CDR1 KGHSH and CDR2 LQKENI. This CDR3 reads CASSPSATNEKLFF. The CDR3 DNA reads TGTGCCAGCTCACCGTCGGCAACTAATGAAAAACTGTTTTTT. Based on the CDR3 plus reference TRBV18 and TRBJ1-4, the full variable domain is NAGVMQNPRHLVRRRGQEARLRCSPMKGHSHVYWYRQLPEEGLKFMVYLQKENIIDESGMPKERFSAEFPKEGPSILRIQQVVRGDSAAYFCASSPSATNEKLFFGSGTQLSVL.

The V gene is TRBV2, the J gene TRBJ1-1; 8 bases align to TRBD1. The CDR3 contains 14 residues. The germline V gene has CDR1 SNHLY and CDR2 FYNNEI. V lost 4 bases to trimming and J lost 3 bases; unmatched junction nucleotides: 4. DNA for the CDR3: TGTGCCAGCAGTGCGGGACAGGTGGACACTGAAGCTTTCTTT. As protein: CASSAGQVDTEAFF.

Here the CDR3 DNA reads TGTGCCAGCAGTATGGGACTAGATCCCTACAATGAGCAGTTCTTC. It encodes CASSMGLDPYNEQFF. The chain couples TRBV27 to TRBJ2-1; 8 nucleotides align to TRBD2. This CDR3 comprises 15 residues. Germline V gene sequence: CDR1 MNHEY, CDR2 SMNVEV (reference sequence). Unmatched junction bases numbered 5, after V lost 5 bases and J lost 2 bases.

The chain carries TRBV5-6 and TRBJ1-1; D might be TRBD1 (6 bases). CDR1 is SGHDT, CDR2 YYEEEE, per germline. V was trimmed by 2 bases and J by 0 bases, leaving 11 bases between them. CDR3 length: 15 amino acids. The CDR3, as DNA: TGTGCCAGCAGCTTATCTTGGGGGCTGAACACTGAAGCTTTCTTT. Amino acids: CASSLSWGLNTEAFF.

The V and J genes are TRBV24-1 and TRBJ2-5; TRBD2 agrees at 7 bases. Trimming took 7 bases from V and 2 from J; bases not matched to a gene: 9. CDR3 length: 15 residues. The V gene's germline CDR1 is KGHDR and CDR2 SFDVKD. The CDR3 DNA is TGTGCCACCAGGCTAGCGGAGGCTGATCAAGAGACCCAGTACTTC. Translating gives CATRLAEADQETQYF.

On this clone: This sample also contains other DNA sequences that code for the same CDR3. V and J are TRBV27 and TRBJ2-7; no definite D call. Germline loops: CDR1 MNHEY, CDR2 SMNVEV (reference sequence). The CDR3 has 13 residues. V was trimmed by 0 bases and J by 3 bases, leaving 6 bases between them. The CDR3 loop reads CASSLSGSYEQYF. The DNA for the CDR3 is TGTGCCAGCAGTTTATCGGGCAGCTACGAGCAGTACTTC.

The rearrangement uses TRBV4-3 and TRBJ1-5, with TRBD1 as a possible D gene (6 bases). The germline V gene encodes CDR1 LGHNA and CDR2 YSLEER. The CDR3 is made up of 15 amino acids. Trimming took off 4 bases at V and 0 bases at J, with 10 bases between the two ends. DNA of the CDR3: TGCGCCAGCAGCCGAAACAGGGATAGCAATCAGCCCCAGCATTTT. Protein product: CASSRNRDSNQPQHF.

The chain recombines TRBV7-8 with TRBJ1-1, with a weak D call TRBD1 (6 bases). CDR1 SGHVS and CDR2 FQNEAQ come from the germline V gene. The ends were cut back, 4 bases at V and 6 bases at J, with 12 bases in the middle. CDR3 length: 13 amino acids. The CDR3 protein is CASSSRQAAEAFF. The CDR3 DNA follows: TGTGCCAGCAGCTCCCGACAGGCCGCTGAAGCTTTCTTT. Together with reference TRBV7-8 and TRBJ1-1, the CDR3 gives the full variable domain: GAGVSQSPRYKVAKRGQDVALRCDPISGHVSLFWYQQALGQGPEFLTYFQNEAQLDKSGLPSDRFFAERPEGSVSTLKIQRTQQEDSAVYLCASSSRQAAEAFFGQGTRLTVV.

The rearrangement links TRBV4-1 to TRBJ1-2; 8 nucleotides agree with TRBD1. V lost 4 bases, J lost 4 bases, and 17 bases stayed unmatched. Per germline, CDR1 MGHRA and CDR2 YSYEKL. The CDR3 is made up of 18 amino acids. The CDR3 region has the DNA TGCGCCAGCAGCCCTACCGCGCGCCCACAGGGGGTAAGCTATGGCTACACCTTC. Amino acids: CASSPTARPQGVSYGYTF.

This chain joins TRBV7-8 and TRBJ2-5; no reliable D call. Trimming removed 3 bases from V and 0 bases from J, with 11 bases in between. Germline lookup yields CDR1 SGHVS and CDR2 FQNEAQ. The CDR3 sequence is 15 residues long. CDR3 DNA sequence: TGTGCCAGCAGCTTCACCGAGGATTACCAAGAGACCCAGTACTTC. Translated: CASSFTEDYQETQYF.

This rearrangement joins TRBV2 to TRBJ2-4, with D maybe TRBD2 (6 bases). Germline V lookup: CDR1 SNHLY, CDR2 FYNNEI. The CDR3 sequence is 14 residues long. Trimming pared 3 bases from V and 8 bases from J, leaving 14 bases between. CDR3 protein: CASSEVEGLDIQYF. DNA for the CDR3: TGTGCCAGCAGTGAGGTGGAGGGCCTAGACATTCAGTACTTC. Full variable domain (rest looked up from reference TRBV2 and TRBJ2-4): EPEVTQTPSHQVTQMGQEVILRCVPISNHLYFYWYRQILGQKVEFLVSFYNNEISEKSEIFDDQFSVERPDGSNFTLKIRSTKLEDSAMYFCASSEVEGLDIQYFGAGTRLSVL.

The chain employs TRBV25-1 and TRBJ2-3; D may be TRBD2 (7 bases). The CDR3 runs 18 residues. Germline V CDR1 and CDR2: MGHDK, SYGVNS. V dropped 2 bases and J dropped 2 bases, with 20 bases sitting between them. The CDR3, as DNA: TGTGCCAGCAGTGAACTTCGGAGCGGGACACCTACCACAGATACGCAGTATTTT. Its protein is CASSELRSGTPTTDTQYF.

This chain uses TRBV27 with TRBJ2-7, with 7 bases identical to TRBD2. CDR1 is MNHEY, CDR2 SMNVEV, per germline (reference sequence). The CDR3 sequence is 15 residues long. J was trimmed by 0 bases and V by 6 bases; bases with no gene match: 8. The CDR3 sequence: CASSLSGISSYEQYF. CDR3 coding DNA: TGTGCCAGCAGCCTGAGCGGGATAAGCTCCTACGAGCAGTACTTC.

This rearrangement joins TRBV19 to TRBJ1-5; possible D gene TRBD1, 6 bases. The CDR3 runs to 17 residues. The V and J ends lost 3 bases and 3 bases respectively, with 18 bases between them. Germline V gives CDR1 LNHDA, CDR2 SQIVND (reference sequence). CDR3 coding DNA: TGTGCCAGTAGTATTTGGCAGGGGAACGGTATCAATCAGCCCCAGCATTTT. It is translated as CASSIWQGNGINQPQHF.

The chain uses TRBV2 and TRBJ1-2; D might be TRBD1 (5 bases). Germline CDR1 is SNHLY and CDR2 is FYNNEI. Trimming left V 0 bases short and J 4 bases short, with 18 bases between. The CDR3 totals 17 residues. This CDR3 reads CASSEAWQGREGYGYTF. The CDR3 DNA reads TGTGCCAGCAGTGAAGCATGGCAGGGTCGCGAAGGCTATGGCTACACCTTC.

The V call is TRBV6-5, the J call TRBJ1-1; weak D call: TRBD1 (5 bases). The V gene lost 2 bases and the J gene lost 1 base, with 8 bases spanning the gap. The CDR3 has 14 residues. Germline lookup yields CDR1 MNHEY and CDR2 SVGAGI. In nucleotides, the CDR3 is TGTGCCAGCAGTTACGGGGCAGGGAACACTGAAGCTTTCTTT. This encodes CASSYGAGNTEAFF.